This T cell receptor beta chain was captured by sequencing in a study of T cell responses to AZD1222 COVID-19 vaccine. Overall study results and limits: Donors, mostly white British, included more females; clonal diversity was possibly underestimated. Spike-specific TCRs gained breadth and depth after people received two AZD1222 doses.

Clones were read by immunoSEQ multiplex PCR, and TCRdb kept only the in-frame ones, dropping some. The sample carries around 63,000 clones, approximately 85% recorded once. This clone has only a few counts. The antigen is undetermined. This clonotype was obtained from an adult in good health. Source: peripheral blood, taken on day 0 of AZD1222 vaccination.

The CDR3 DNA reads as TGTGCCAGCAGCCAAGATTGGCTAGCGGGGGGACAATACCAAGAGACCCAGTACTTC. The encoded protein is CASSQDWLAGGQYQETQYF. The chain uses TRBV14 and TRBJ2-5; TRBD2 agrees at 11 bases. The junction had 9 bases not matched to a gene; V was cut back by 0 bases and J by 0 bases. The CDR3 covers 19 residues. Germline assignment: CDR1 SGHDN and CDR2 FVKESK.